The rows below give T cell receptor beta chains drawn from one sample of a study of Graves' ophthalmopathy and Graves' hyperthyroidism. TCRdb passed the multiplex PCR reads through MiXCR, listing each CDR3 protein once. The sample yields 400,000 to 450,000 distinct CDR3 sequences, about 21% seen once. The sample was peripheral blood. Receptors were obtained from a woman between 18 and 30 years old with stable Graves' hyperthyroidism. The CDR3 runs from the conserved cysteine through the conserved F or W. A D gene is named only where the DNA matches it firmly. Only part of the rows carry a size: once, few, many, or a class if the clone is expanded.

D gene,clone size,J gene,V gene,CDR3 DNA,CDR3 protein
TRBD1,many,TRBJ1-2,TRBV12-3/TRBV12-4,TGTGCCAGCAGTATTCGACAGGGGCTTCACCAAGGCTACACCTTC,CASSIRQGLHQGYTF
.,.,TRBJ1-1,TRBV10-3,TGTGCCATCAGTGAAATGGAGACTGAAGCTTTCTTT,CAISEMETEAFF
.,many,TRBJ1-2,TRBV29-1,TGCAGCGACCTGGACAGACACTATGGCTACACCTTC,CSDLDRHYGYTF
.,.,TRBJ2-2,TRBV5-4,TGTGCCAGCAGCTTGGACAGGGCAGGGGAGGTCGGGGAGCTGTTTTTT,CASSLDRAGEVGELFF
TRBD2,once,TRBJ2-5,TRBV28,TGTGCCAGCAGTTTAACTGGGGGACTAGCGGGGAACCAAGAGACCCAGTACTTC,CASSLTGGLAGNQETQYF
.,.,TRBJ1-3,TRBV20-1,TGCAGGGGGGGGGACGGAAACACCATATATTTT,CRGGDGNTIYF
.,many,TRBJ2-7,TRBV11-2,TGTGCCAGCAGCTTAGGTAACCCCGAGTTCGGGCAGTACTTC,CASSLGNPEFGQYF
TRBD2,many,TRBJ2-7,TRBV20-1,TGCAGTGCTAGGGGAGGGTGGACTAGCGAGTATTACGAGCAGTACTTC,CSARGGWTSEYYEQYF
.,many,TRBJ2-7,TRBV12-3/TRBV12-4,TGTGCCAGCAGTTACCCCCCCCGCTACGAGCAGTACTTC,CASSYPPRYEQYF
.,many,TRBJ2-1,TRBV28,TGTGCCAGCAGAAGAAACAGGGTCTCCTACAATGAGCAGTTCTTC,CASRRNRVSYNEQFF
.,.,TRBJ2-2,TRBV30,TGTGCCTGGAGCGGGGGTCCCGGGGAGCTGTTTTTT,CAWSGGPGELFF
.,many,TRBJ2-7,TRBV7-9,TGTGCCAGCAGCTTATCAGGCGGTCTCGACGAGCAGTACTTC,CASSLSGGLDEQYF
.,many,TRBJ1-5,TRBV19,TGTGCCAGTAGTAGGTGGCAGAGCAATCAGCCCCAGCATTTT,CASSRWQSNQPQHF
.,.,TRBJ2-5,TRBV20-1,TGCGGGGCTACTGTAGCCCAAGAGACCCAGTACTTC,CGATVAQETQYF
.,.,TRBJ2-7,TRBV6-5,TGTGCCAGCAGTTTTTCGGACATACGCGAGCAGTACTTC,CASSFSDIREQYF
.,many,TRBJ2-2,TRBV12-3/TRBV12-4,TGTGCCAGCAGTTTAGACCAGGGTTACACCGGGGAGCTGTTTTTT,CASSLDQGYTGELFF
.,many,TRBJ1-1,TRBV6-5,TGTGCCAGCAGTTTTAGGGGCTCCGCGAACACTGAAGCTTTCTTT,CASSFRGSANTEAFF
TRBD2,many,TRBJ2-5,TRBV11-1,TGTGCCAGCAGCTACTTAACTAGCGGGAGGATCGGAGAGACCCAGTACTTC,CASSYLTSGRIGETQYF
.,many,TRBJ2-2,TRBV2,TGTGCCAGCAGTGAGGATTCCGGGGAGCTGTTTTTT,CASSEDSGELFF
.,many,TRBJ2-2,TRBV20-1,TGCAGTGCTAGAGATAAGAGGGCCACCGGGGAGCTGTTTTTT,CSARDKRATGELFF
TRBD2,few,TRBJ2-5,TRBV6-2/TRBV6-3,TGTGCCAGCAGTTACAGTTCTAGCGGAGAAGAGACCCAGTACTTC,CASSYSSSGEETQYF
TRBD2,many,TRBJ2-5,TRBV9,TGTGCCAGCAGCGTAGAAGTCGGGACTAGCGGGAGCGCCGACGAGACCCAGTACTTC,CASSVEVGTSGSADETQYF
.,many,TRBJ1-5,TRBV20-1,TGCAGTGCTACCGGGATAGCGGGACACCTTAGCAATCAGCCCCAGCATTTT,CSATGIAGHLSNQPQHF
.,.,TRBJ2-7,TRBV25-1,TGTGCCAGCAGTGAATCGTCGGCGGGGCAGTACTTC,CASSESSAGQYF
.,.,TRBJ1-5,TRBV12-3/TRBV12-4,TGTGCCAGCAGTTTACGGGATTCCGCGCAGCCCCAGCATTTT,CASSLRDSAQPQHF
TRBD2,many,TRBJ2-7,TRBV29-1,TGCAGCGTTGAAGGCTCGGCTAGCGGATCCTACGAGCAGTACTTC,CSVEGSASGSYEQYF
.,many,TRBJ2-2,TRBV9,TGTGCCAGCAGCGTAATGCGGGACACCGGGGAGCTGTTTTTT,CASSVMRDTGELFF
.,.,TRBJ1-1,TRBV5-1,TGCGCCAGCAGCTTGGAGGACCAATCGAACACTGAAGCTTTCTTT,CASSLEDQSNTEAFF
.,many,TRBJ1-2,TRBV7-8,TGTGCCAGCAGCCGGGGCGAGAGGGAAGGCTACACCTTC,CASSRGEREGYTF
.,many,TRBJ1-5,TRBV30,TGTGCCTGGAGTGTACGGCAGTATAGCAATCAGCCCCAGCATTTT,CAWSVRQYSNQPQHF